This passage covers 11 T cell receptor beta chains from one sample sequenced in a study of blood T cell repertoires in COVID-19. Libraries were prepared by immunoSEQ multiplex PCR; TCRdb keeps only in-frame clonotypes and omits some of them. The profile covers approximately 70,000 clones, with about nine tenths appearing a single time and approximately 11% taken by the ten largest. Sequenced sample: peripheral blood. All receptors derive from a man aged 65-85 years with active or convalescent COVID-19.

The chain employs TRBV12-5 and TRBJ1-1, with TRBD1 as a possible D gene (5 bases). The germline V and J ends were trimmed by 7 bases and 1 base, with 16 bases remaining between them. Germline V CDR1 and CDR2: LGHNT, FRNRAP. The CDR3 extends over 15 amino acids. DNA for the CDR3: TGTGCTAGTGCCTCAATGCGGGGCTCGAACACTGAAGCTTTCTTT. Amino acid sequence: CASASMRGSNTEAFF.

The CDR3 region has the DNA TGTGCCAGTAAGGAGAGGGGACTGACTGGGACTGAAGCTTTCTTT. It is translated as CASKERGLTGTEAFF. The chain employs TRBV19 and TRBJ1-1; the D gene is possibly TRBD1 (5 bases). CDR1 LNHDA and CDR2 SQIVND come from the germline V gene (reference sequence). The CDR3 runs 15 residues. Trimming removed 7 bases at V and 5 bases at J, with 20 bases between.

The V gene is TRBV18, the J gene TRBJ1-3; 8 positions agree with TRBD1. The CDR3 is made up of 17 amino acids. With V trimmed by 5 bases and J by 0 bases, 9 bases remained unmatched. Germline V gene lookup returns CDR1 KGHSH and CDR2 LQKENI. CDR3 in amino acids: CASSTRTGKVSGNTIYF. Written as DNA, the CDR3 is TGTGCCAGCTCAACTAGGACAGGGAAGGTCTCTGGAAACACCATATATTTT.

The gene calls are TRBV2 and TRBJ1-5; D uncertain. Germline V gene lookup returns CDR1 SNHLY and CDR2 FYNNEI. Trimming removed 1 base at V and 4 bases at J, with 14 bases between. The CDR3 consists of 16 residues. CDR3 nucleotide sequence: TGTGCCAGCAGTGAAGGCGAGGCAGCTCGAAATCAGCCCCAGCATTTT. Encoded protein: CASSEGEAARNQPQHF.

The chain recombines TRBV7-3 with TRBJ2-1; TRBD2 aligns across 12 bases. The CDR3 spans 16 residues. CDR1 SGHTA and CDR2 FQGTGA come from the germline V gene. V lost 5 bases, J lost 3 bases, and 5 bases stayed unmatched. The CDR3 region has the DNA TGTGCCAGCAGCCCGACTAGCGGGAGAAGCTACAATGAGCAGTTCTTC. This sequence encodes CASSPTSGRSYNEQFF. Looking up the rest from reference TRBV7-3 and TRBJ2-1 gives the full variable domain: GAGVSQTPSNKVTEKGKYVELRCDPISGHTALYWYRQSLGQGPEFLIYFQGTGAADDSGLPNDRFFAVRPEGSVSTLKIQRTERGDSAVYLCASSPTSGRSYNEQFFGPGTRLTVL.

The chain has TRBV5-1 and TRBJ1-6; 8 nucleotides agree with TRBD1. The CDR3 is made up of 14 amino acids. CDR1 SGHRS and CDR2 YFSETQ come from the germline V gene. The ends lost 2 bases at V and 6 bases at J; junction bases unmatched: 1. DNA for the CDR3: TGCGCCAGCAGCTTACAGGGGGGTAATTCACCCCTCCACTTT. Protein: CASSLQGGNSPLHF.

CDR3 loop: CASAGGSGANVLTF. The CDR3 DNA follows: TGTGCCAGCGCAGGAGGCTCTGGGGCCAACGTCCTGACTTTC. V and J are TRBV2 and TRBJ2-6, with D maybe TRBD2 (5 bases). Germline CDR1 and CDR2: SNHLY and FYNNEI. This CDR3 has 14 residues. Trimming stripped 8 bases from V and 0 bases from J, with 8 bases between.

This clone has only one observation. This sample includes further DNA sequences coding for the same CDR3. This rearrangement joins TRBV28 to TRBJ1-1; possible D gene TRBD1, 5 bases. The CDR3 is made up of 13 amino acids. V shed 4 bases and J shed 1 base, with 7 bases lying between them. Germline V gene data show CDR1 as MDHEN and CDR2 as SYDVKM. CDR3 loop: CASSSGQNTEAFF. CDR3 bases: TGTGCCAGCAGTTCAGGACAGAACACTGAAGCTTTCTTT.

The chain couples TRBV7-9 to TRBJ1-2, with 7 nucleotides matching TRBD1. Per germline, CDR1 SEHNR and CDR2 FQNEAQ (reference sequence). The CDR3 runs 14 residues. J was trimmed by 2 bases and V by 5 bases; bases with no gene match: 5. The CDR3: CASSPTTGNYGYTF. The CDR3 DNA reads TGTGCCAGCAGCCCTACGACAGGGAACTATGGCTACACCTTC.

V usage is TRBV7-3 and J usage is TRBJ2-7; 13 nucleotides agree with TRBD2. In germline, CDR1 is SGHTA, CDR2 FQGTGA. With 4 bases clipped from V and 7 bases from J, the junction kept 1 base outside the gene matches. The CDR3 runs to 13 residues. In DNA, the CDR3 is TGTGCCAGCAGCTGGGGACTAGCGGGAGAGCAGTACTTC. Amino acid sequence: CASSWGLAGEQYF. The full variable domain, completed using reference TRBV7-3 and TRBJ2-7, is GAGVSQTPSNKVTEKGKYVELRCDPISGHTALYWYRQSLGQGPEFLIYFQGTGAADDSGLPNDRFFAVRPEGSVSTLKIQRTERGDSAVYLCASSWGLAGEQYFGPGTRLTVT.

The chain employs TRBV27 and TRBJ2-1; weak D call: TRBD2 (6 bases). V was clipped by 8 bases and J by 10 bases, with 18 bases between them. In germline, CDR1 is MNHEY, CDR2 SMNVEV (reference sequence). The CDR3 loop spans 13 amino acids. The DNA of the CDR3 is TGTGCCAGCGGGAAACCAGGGAGGAACGAGCAGTTCTTC. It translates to CASGKPGRNEQFF.